What follows are 17 T cell receptor beta chains derived from one specimen sequenced in a study of T cells expressing NK-cell markers. TCRdb reprocessed the 5' RACE reads and keeps a single row for each CDR3 protein, giving no DNA. The table for this sample gives 400,000 to 450,000 distinct CDR3 sequences. The sample was blood T cells: a sorted CD56 or NKG2C T cell subset, CD4+ or CD8+ T cells, or bulk PBMC T cells (not recorded which). The receptors here all came from a woman between 18 and 70 years old in good health.

The chain carries TRBV3-1 and TRBJ2-1; with no DNA, the TCRdb D assignment of TRBD2 cannot be verified. Germline CDR1 is LGHDT and CDR2 is YNNKEL (reference sequence). CDR3 size: 17 residues. CDR3 in amino acids: CASSPEPSAPFDNEQFF.

The rearrangement links TRBV7-2 to TRBJ2-4; TCRdb picks TRBD2, but there is no DNA to check that call. The CDR3 totals 17 residues. Germline values: CDR1 SGHTA, CDR2 FQGNSA. This chain's CDR3 is CASSQGGGRVDKNIQYF.

This chain connects TRBV4-1 to TRBJ2-7; the D call from TCRdb, TRBD1, cannot be confirmed without DNA. The V gene's germline CDR1 is MGHRA and CDR2 YSYEKL. This CDR3 region has 17 residues. CDR3 protein: CASSPTGTRTGLYEQYF.

This sequence joins TRBV18 and TRBJ1-2; the TRBD1 assignment by TCRdb is unverifiable without DNA. Germline-derived CDR1 and CDR2 are KGHSH and LQKENI. The CDR3 has 13 residues. The CDR3 sequence is CASSPSREYGYTF.

The chain uses TRBV20-1 and TRBJ2-5; the TCRdb call, TRBD1, lacks DNA for checking. Germline CDR1 DFQATT, CDR2 SNEGSKA (reference sequence). The CDR3 runs 13 residues. The CDR3 loop reads CSAGQGAQETQYF.

The chain combines TRBV18 with TRBJ1-5. The CDR3 runs 12 residues. Germline values: CDR1 KGHSH, CDR2 LQKENI. CDR3 loop: CASSMENQPQHF.

The chain joins TRBV18 to TRBJ2-1. Per the germline V gene, CDR1 is KGHSH and CDR2 is LQKENI. The CDR3 loop spans 12 amino acids. This CDR3 is CASSQSRNEQFF.

The J gene is TRBJ2-7, the V gene TRBV29-1; with no DNA, the TCRdb D assignment of TRBD1 cannot be verified. This CDR3 comprises 13 residues. Germline loops: CDR1 SQVTM, CDR2 ANQGSEA. The chain's CDR3 is CSVETRHGYEQYF.

This rearrangement joins TRBV19 to TRBJ2-2; TCRdb's D gene call, TRBD2, goes unchecked for lack of DNA. CDR1 and CDR2 from the germline V gene are LNHDA and SQIVND (reference sequence). The CDR3 spans 12 residues. This CDR3 reads CASKRVTGELFF.

The chain carries TRBV7-2 and TRBJ1-5. This CDR3 comprises 15 residues. Germline CDR1 is SGHTA and CDR2 is FQGNSA. This chain's CDR3 is CASSLILAGNQPQHF.

The chain links TRBV20-1 to TRBJ2-7; TCRdb designates TRBD1, a call that cannot be tested without DNA. CDR1 and CDR2 from the germline V gene are DFQATT and SNEGSKA (reference sequence). The CDR3 contains 14 residues. The CDR3 loop reads CSAQAGQGGYEQYF.

The V call is TRBV20-1, the J call TRBJ2-7; the D call from TCRdb, TRBD2, cannot be confirmed without DNA. CDR3 length equals 14 residues. Germline-derived CDR1 and CDR2 are DFQATT and SNEGSKA (reference sequence). The CDR3: CSAEGLAGSYEQYF.

The chain uses TRBV19 and TRBJ2-2; the D gene TCRdb calls, TRBD1, cannot be checked with no DNA. The CDR3 extends over 14 amino acids. The germline V gene encodes CDR1 LNHDA and CDR2 SQIVND (reference sequence). CDR3 loop: CASAWDRDPGELFF.

This chain links TRBV7-9 with TRBJ2-1; the TCRdb call, TRBD1, lacks DNA for checking. Germline-derived CDR1 and CDR2 are SEHNR and FQNEAQ (reference sequence). The CDR3 runs 15 residues. The CDR3 here is CASSPGRDRYNEQFF.

The chain employs TRBV5-1 and TRBJ1-1. This CDR3 has 15 amino acids. Germline V gene lookup returns CDR1 SGHRS and CDR2 YFSETQ. The CDR3 loop is CASSLDRVLNTEAFF.

The CDR3 sequence is CASRDGRLGNQPQHF. V is TRBV6-2 or TRBV6-3 and J is TRBJ1-5. CDR1 and CDR2 (germline): MNHEY, SVGEGT. The CDR3 totals 15 residues.

V gene TRBV4-3 combines with J gene TRBJ2-1; TCRdb's D call, TRBD1, is unchecked because there is no DNA. There are 18 residues in the CDR3. Looked up from germline, CDR1 is LGHNA and CDR2 is YSLEER. CDR3: CASSQFPMGGGIYNEQFF.